The sequence of this TCR beta chain was determined in a study of cytomegalovirus exposure and HLA in healthy donors. Study-wide points: Rare sequences made up most TCRs, while some public TCRs were found in many donors. Confirmation in vitro established that three CMV-associated chains were specific for CMV antigens. It was about 150 TCR beta chains that were listed as cytomegalovirus-associated.

Clones were read by immunoSEQ multiplex PCR, and TCRdb kept only the in-frame ones, dropping some. The sample lists 75,000 to 90,000 clones, 90% to 95% occurring once. With regard to this clone: Its specificity is unknown.

Germline V gene data show CDR1 as SEHNR and CDR2 as FQNEAQ (reference sequence). The CDR3 runs 17 residues. V shed 5 bases and J 0 bases; nucleotides not matched to a gene: 8. This chain uses TRBV7-9 with TRBJ2-4, with 9 bases identical to TRBD1. Sequences were obtained from PBMCs. The clonotype comes from a woman aged 18 to 35 in good health and CMV-seronegative. The CDR3 nucleotides read TGTGCCAGCAGCGACCCAAGACAGGGGGGAGCCAAAAACATTCAGTACTTC. Amino acids: CASSDPRQGGAKNIQYF.